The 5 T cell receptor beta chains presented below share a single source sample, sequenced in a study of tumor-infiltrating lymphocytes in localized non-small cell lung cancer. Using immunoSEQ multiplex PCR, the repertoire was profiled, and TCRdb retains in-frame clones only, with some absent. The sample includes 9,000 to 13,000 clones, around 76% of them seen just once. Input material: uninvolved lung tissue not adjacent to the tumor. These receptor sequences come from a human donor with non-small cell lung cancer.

Here the CDR3 DNA reads TGTGCCAGCAGCCTCTCCCCGGCCTACGAGCAGTACTTC. It specifies CASSLSPAYEQYF. The chain links TRBV6-5 to TRBJ2-7; D remains unclear. CDR1 and CDR2 (germline): MNHEY, SVGAGI. V was pared by 6 bases and J by 2 bases, with 11 bases between. CDR3 length: 13 residues.

CDR3 coding DNA: TGTGCCAGTAGTATAGATCTCGGGCAGACCTACGAGCAGTACTTC. Its protein is CASSIDLGQTYEQYF. The chain is built from TRBV19 and TRBJ2-7; D uncertain. Germline CDR1 reads LNHDA; CDR2 reads SQIVND (reference sequence). Trimming took off 0 bases at V and 2 bases at J, with 11 bases between the two ends. The CDR3 runs 15 residues.

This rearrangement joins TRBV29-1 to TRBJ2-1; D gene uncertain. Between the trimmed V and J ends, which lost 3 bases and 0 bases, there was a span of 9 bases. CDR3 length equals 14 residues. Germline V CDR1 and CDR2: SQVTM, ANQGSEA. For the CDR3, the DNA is TGCAGCGTTGATCCCTCCAGCTCCTACAATGAGCAGTTCTTC. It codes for CSVDPSSSYNEQFF.

CDR3 amino acids: CSVEEPSGGAYNEQFF. The CDR3 DNA is TGCAGCGTTGAAGAACCTAGCGGGGGGGCCTACAATGAGCAGTTCTTC. The chain joins TRBV29-1 to TRBJ2-1; 12 bases align to TRBD2. CDR1 is SQVTM, CDR2 ANQGSEA, per germline. The junction had 2 bases not matched to a gene; V was cut back by 0 bases and J by 2 bases. The CDR3 runs 16 residues.

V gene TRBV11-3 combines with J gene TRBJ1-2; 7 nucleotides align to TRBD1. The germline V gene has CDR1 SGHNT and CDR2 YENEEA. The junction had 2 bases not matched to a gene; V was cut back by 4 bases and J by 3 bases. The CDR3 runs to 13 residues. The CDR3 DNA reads TGTGCCAGCAGCTGGGACAGAGACTATGGCTACACCTTC. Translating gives CASSWDRDYGYTF.